Sequencing of this T cell receptor beta chain was carried out in a study of blood T cell repertoires in COVID-19. Study context: From the United States, Italy and Spain came samples of acute and convalescent COVID-19.

Profiled with immunoSEQ multiplex PCR; TCRdb holds only in-frame clones, not every one. The repertoire includes 150,000 to 200,000 clones, about 86% of them detected once, and approximately 23% sits in the top ten. Recruits, aged about 18 to 95 years, lived in 20 to 30 US areas. Cohorts were based on clinical histories the participants reported. This CDR3 is 17 amino acids long. CDR1 is GTSNPN, CDR2 SVGIG, per germline (reference sequence). The junction had 12 bases not matched to a gene; V was cut back by 0 bases and J by 5 bases. The source is a woman between 35 and 50 years old in a cohort exposed to, infected with or recovered from COVID-19 (not recorded which). The chain links TRBV30 to TRBJ2-2, with 7 nucleotides matching TRBD2. Sequencing was performed on PBMCs or T cells enriched from blood (not recorded which). The CDR3, as DNA: TGTGCCTGGAGTGTCTGGTCGGGGGAGCGGGGAACCGGGGAGCTGTTTTTT. It yields the protein CAWSVWSGERGTGELFF.